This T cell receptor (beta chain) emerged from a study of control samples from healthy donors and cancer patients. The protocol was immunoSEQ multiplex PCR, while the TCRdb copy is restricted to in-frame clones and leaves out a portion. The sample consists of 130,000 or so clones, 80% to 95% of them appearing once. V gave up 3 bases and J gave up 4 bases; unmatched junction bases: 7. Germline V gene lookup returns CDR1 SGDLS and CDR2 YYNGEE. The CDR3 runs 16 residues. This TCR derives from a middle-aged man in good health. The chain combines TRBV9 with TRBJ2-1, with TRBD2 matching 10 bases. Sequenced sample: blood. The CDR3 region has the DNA TGTGCCAGCAGCGAGGGTGGACTAGCGGCATACAATGAGCAGTTCTTC. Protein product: CASSEGGLAAYNEQFF. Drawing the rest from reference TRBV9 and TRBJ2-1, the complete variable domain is DSGVTQTPKHLITATGQRVTLRCSPRSGDLSVYWYQQSLDQGLQFLIQYYNGEERAKGNILERFSAQQFPDLHSELNLSSLELGDSALYFCASSEGGLAAYNEQFFGPGTRLTVL.